The source of this T cell receptor (beta chain) is a study of T cell responses to AZD1222 COVID-19 vaccine. Study-level background: Pooled in the analysis were second doses at about 4 or about 12 weeks.

About this clone itself: What it binds is not known.

Here immunoSEQ multiplex PCR was the method, and the copy in TCRdb shows in-frame clones only, minus some. The sample records fewer than 130,000 clones, approximately 90% being singletons. Study conclusions and caveats: With two AZD1222 doses given, Spike-specific TCR breadth and depth both rose.

Germline V gives CDR1 SGHRS, CDR2 YFSETQ. The CDR3 sequence is 15 residues long. V lost 5 bases to trimming and J lost 3 bases, with 16 bases between them. The specimen was peripheral blood, collected on day 0 of AZD1222 vaccination. The origin of this receptor is an adult in good health. This sequence joins TRBV5-1 and TRBJ2-3, with unresolved D. For the CDR3, the DNA is TGCGCCAGCAGGGTCCCTACCGAGATTACAGATACGCAGTATTTT. It is translated as CASRVPTEITDTQYF.